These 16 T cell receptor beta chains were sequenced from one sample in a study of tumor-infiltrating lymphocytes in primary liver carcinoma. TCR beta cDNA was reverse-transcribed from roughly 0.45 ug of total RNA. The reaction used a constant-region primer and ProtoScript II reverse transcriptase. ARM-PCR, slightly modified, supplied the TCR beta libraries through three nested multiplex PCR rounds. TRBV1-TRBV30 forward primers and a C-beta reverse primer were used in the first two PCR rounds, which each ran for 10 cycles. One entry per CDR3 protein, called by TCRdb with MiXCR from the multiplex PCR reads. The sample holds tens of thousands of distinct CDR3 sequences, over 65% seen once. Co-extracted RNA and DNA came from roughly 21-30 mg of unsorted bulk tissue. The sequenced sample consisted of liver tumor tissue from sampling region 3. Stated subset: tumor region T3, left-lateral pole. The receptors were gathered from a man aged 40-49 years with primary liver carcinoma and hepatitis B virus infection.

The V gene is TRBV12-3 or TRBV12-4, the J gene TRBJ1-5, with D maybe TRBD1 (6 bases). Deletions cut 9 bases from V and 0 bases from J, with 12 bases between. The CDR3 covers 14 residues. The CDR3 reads CASCSGDSNQPQHF. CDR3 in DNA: TGTGCCAGTTGTTCAGGGGATAGCAATCAGCCCCAGCATTTT.

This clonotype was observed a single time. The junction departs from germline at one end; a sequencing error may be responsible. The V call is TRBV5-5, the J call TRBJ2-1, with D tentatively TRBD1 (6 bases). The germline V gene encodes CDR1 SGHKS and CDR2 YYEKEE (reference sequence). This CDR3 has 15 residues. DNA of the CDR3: TGTGCCAGCAGCTTGGGGCAGGGGATTGGTAATGAGCAGTCCTTC. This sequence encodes CASSLGQGIGNEQSF.

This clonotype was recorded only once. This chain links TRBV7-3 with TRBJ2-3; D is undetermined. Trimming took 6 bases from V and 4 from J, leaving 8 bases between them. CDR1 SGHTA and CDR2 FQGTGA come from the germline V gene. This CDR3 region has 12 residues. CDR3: CASRLGSDTQYF. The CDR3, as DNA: TGTGCCAGCAGGTTAGGCTCAGATACGCAGTATTTT.

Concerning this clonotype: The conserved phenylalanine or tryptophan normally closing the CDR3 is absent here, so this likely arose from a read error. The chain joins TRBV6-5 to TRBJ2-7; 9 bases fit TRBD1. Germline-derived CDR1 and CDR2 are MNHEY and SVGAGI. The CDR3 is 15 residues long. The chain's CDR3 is CANSYASDGTGEQYL. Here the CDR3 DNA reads TGTGCCAACAGTTACGCCTCAGACGGGACAGGGGAGCAGTACTTA.

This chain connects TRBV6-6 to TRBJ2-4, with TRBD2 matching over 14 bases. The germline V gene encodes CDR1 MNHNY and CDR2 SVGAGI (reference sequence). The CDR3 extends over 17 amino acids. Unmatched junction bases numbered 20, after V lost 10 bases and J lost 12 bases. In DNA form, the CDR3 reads TGTGCCACGTCGTGGGGGGGACTAGCGGGAGAAGAGGACACTCAGTACTTC. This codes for CATSWGGLAGEEDTQYF.

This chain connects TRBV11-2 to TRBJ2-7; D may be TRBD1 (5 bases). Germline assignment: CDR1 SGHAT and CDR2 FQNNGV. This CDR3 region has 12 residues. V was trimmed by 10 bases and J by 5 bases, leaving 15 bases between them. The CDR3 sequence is CAINFRRDEQYF. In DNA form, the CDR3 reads TGTGCCATCAACTTTCGCAGGGACGAGCAGTACTTC.

The CDR3 region is CSVEGGARGRHNEQFF. The DNA for the CDR3 is TGCAGCGTTGAAGGGGGGGCTAGAGGGAGGCACAATGAGCAGTTCTTC. The chain uses TRBV29-1 and TRBJ2-1; the D call may be TRBD1 or TRBD2 (6 bases each). Trimming removed 1 base from V and 5 bases from J, with 18 bases in between. Germline V gives CDR1 SQVTM, CDR2 ANQGSEA. The CDR3 loop spans 16 amino acids.

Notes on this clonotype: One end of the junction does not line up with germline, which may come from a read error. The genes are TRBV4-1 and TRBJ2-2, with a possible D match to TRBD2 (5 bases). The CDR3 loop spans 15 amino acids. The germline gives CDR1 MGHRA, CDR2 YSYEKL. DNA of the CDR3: TGCGCCGGCAGCCAAGAAGTTGCTAACACCGGGGAGCTATTTTTT. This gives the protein CAGSQEVANTGELFF.

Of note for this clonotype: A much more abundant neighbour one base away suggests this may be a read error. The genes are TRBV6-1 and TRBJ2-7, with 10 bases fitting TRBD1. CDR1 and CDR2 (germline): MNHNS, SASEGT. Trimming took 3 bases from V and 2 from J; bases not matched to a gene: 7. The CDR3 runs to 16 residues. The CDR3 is CASSELGQGRPYEQYF. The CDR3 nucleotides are TGTGCCAGCAGTGAGTTGGGACAGGGGAGACCCTACGAGCAGTACTTC.

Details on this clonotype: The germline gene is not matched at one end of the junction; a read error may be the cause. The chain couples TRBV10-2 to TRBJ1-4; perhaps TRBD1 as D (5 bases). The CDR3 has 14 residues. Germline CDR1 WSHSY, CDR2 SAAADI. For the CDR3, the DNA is TGTGCCGGCAGTGAGACAGCAACTAATGAAAAACTGTTTTTT. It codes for CAGSETATNEKLFF.

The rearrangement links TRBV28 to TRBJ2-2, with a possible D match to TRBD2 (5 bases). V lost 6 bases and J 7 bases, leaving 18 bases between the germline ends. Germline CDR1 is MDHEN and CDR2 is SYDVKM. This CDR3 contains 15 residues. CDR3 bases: TGTGCCAGCAGCCCCCCCTGGAGGCGCATCGGGGAGCTGTTTTTT. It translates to CASSPPWRRIGELFF.

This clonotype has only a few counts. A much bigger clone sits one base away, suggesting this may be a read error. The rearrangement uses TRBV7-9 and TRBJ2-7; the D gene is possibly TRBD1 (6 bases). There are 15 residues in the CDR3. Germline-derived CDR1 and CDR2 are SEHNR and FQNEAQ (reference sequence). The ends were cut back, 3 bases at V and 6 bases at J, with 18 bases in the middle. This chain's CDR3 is CASSFVSGAVLEQYF. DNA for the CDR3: TGTGCCAGCAGCTTTGTATCAGGGGCAGTCCTCGAGCAGTACTTC.

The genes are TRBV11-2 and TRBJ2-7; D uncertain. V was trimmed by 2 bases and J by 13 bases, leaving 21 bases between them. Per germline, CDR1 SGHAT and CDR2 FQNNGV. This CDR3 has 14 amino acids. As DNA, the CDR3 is TGTGCCAGCAGCTTAACGGACGGAGCCTACGATCACTACTTC. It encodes CASSLTDGAYDHYF.

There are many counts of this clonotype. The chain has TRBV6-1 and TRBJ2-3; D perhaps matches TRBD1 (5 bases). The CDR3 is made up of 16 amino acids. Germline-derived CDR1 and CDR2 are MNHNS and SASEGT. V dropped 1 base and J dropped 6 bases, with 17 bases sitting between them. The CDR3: CASSEEIFQGRDTQYF. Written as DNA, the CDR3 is TGTGCCAGCAGTGAAGAAATCTTCCAGGGCCGGGATACGCAGTATTTT.

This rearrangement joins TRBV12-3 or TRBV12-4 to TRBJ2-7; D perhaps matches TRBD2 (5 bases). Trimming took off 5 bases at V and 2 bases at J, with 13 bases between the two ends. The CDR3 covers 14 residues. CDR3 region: CASSTNNGAYEQYF. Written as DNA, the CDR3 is TGTGCCAGCAGTACCAATAACGGGGCCTACGAGCAGTACTTC.

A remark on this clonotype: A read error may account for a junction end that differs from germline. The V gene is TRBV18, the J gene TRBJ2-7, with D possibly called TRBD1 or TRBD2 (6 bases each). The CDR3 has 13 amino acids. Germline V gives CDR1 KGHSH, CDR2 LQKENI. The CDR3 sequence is CARSRRGIDEQYF. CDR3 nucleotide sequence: TGTGCCCGCTCCCGGAGGGGGATCGACGAGCAGTACTTC.